The next 7 T cell receptor beta chains were all read from a single sample in a study of cytomegalovirus exposure and HLA in healthy donors. The primer mix had 60 Vbeta and 13 Jbeta primers. Only in-frame clones appear in the TCRdb table, and some are missing; sequencing was by immunoSEQ multiplex PCR. The sample holds some 100,000 clones, under 80% seen once. Sequencing was carried out using PBMCs. Source of these receptors: a woman between 45 and 60 years old in good health and CMV-seropositive.

The V and J genes are TRBV9 and TRBJ2-2; no clear D gene. Trimming pared 0 bases from V and 6 bases from J, leaving 6 bases between. In germline, CDR1 is SGDLS, CDR2 YYNGEE. The CDR3 length is 13 residues. This chain's CDR3 is CASSVVSSGELFF. The CDR3 coding sequence is TGTGCCAGCAGCGTAGTGAGCTCCGGGGAGCTGTTTTTT.

The sample holds one count of this clone. The chain carries TRBV6-5 and TRBJ1-3; TRBD1 matches at 7 bases. CDR1 MNHEY and CDR2 SVGAGI come from the germline V gene. J lost 6 bases, V lost 6 bases, and 8 bases had no gene match. This CDR3 is built from 14 residues. This CDR3 reads CASRETGDPNTIYF. The CDR3 DNA follows: TGTGCCAGCAGAGAAACAGGGGATCCAAACACCATATATTTT.

The CDR3 protein is CASSQGFMAGRGDTQYF. The CDR3 nucleotides read TGTGCCAGCAGCCAAGGCTTTATGGCCGGGAGGGGAGATACGCAGTATTTT. J is TRBJ2-3 and V is TRBV14; 8 positions agree with TRBD2. The CDR3 covers 17 residues. Trimming cost V 1 base and J 5 bases; bases outside gene matches: 11. Germline V CDR1 and CDR2: SGHDN, FVKESK.

The chain combines TRBV6-5 with TRBJ1-2, with a tentative D call TRBD1 (6 bases). CDR3 length: 14 amino acids. V was trimmed by 2 bases and J by 6 bases, leaving 13 bases between them. Germline CDR1 and CDR2: MNHEY and SVGAGI. The CDR3 sequence is CASSYLTDSNGYTF. The CDR3 nucleotides are TGTGCCAGCAGTTACCTCACGGACAGCAATGGCTACACCTTC.

The genes are TRBV6-1 and TRBJ2-7, with TRBD1 identical over 7 bases. The CDR3 sequence is 15 residues long. The ends lost 6 bases at V and 5 bases at J; junction bases unmatched: 13. The germline V gene encodes CDR1 MNHNS and CDR2 SASEGT. In DNA form, the CDR3 reads TGTGCCAGCAGCCCCACAAGACAGGGAATCCACGAGCAGTACTTC. Translated: CASSPTRQGIHEQYF.

The chain couples TRBV4-2 to TRBJ1-5, with D uncertain. V dropped 0 bases and J dropped 3 bases, with 12 bases sitting between them. This CDR3 spans 16 amino acids. Looked up from germline, CDR1 is LGHNA and CDR2 is YNFKEQ. The CDR3 DNA reads TGTGCCAGCAGCCAAGAGATGTTCACAGACAATCAGCCCCAGCATTTT. This codes for CASSQEMFTDNQPQHF.

In this sample, this clone turned up a few times. The V and J genes are TRBV5-1 and TRBJ2-3; 7 positions match TRBD2. CDR1 and CDR2 from the germline V gene are SGHRS and YFSETQ. Losses at the gene ends were 0 bases for V and 1 base for J; bases not matched to a gene: 8. There are 17 residues in the CDR3. The CDR3 protein is CASSLGTLTSGTDTQYF. The CDR3 DNA reads as TGCGCCAGCAGCTTGGGCACTCTTACTAGCGGCACAGATACGCAGTATTTT.